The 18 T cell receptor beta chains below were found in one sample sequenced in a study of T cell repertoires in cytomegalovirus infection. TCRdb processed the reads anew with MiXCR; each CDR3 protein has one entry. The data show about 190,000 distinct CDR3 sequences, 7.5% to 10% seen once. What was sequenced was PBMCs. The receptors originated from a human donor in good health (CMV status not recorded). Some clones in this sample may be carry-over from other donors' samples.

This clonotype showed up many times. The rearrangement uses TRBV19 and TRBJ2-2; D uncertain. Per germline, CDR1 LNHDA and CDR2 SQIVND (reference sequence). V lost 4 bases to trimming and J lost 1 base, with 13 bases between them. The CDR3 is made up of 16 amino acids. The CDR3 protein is CASSTDDAWNTGELFF. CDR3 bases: TGTGCCAGTAGTACTGATGACGCGTGGAACACCGGGGAGCTGTTTTTT.

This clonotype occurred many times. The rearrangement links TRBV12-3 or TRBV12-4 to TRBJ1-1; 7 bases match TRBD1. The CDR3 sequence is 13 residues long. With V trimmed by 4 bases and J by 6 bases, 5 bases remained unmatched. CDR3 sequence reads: CASSWAGGAEAFF. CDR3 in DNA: TGTGCCAGCAGTTGGGCAGGGGGAGCTGAAGCTTTCTTT.

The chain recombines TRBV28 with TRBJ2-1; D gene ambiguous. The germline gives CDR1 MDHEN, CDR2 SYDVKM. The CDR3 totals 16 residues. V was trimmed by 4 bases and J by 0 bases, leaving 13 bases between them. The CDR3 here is CASSSTYLSSYNEQFF. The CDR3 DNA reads TGTGCCAGCAGTTCGACTTATTTAAGCTCCTACAATGAGCAGTTCTTC.

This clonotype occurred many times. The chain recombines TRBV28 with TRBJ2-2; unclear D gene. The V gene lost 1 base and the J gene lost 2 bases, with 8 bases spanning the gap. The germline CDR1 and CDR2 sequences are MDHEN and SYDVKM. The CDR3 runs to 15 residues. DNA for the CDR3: TGTGCCAGCAGTTTATTGAGGCGAAACACCGGGGAGCTGTTTTTT. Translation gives CASSLLRRNTGELFF. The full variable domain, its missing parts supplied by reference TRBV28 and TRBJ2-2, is DVKVTQSSRYLVKRTGEKVFLECVQDMDHENMFWYRQDPGLGLRLIYFSYDVKMKEKGDIPEGYSVSREKKERFSLILESASTNQTSMYLCASSLLRRNTGELFFGEGSRLTVL.

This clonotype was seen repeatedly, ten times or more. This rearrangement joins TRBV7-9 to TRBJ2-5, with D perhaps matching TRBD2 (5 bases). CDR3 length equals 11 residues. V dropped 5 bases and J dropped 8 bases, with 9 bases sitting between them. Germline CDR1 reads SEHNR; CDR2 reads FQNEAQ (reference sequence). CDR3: CASSPPGTQYF. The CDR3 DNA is TGTGCCAGCAGCCCACCGGGAACCCAGTACTTC.

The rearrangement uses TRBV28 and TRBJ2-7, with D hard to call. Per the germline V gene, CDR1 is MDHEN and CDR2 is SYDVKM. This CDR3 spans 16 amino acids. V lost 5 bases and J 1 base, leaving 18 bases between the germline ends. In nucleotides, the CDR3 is TGTGCCAGCAGTGGGAATGGTCCTGCCACTTCCTACGAGCAGTACTTC. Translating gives CASSGNGPATSYEQYF.

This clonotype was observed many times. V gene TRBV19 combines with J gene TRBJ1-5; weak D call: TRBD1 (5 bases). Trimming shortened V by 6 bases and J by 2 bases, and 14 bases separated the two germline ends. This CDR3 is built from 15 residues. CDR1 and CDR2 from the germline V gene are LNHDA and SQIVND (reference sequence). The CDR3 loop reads CASRNLLGGNQPQHF. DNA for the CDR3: TGTGCCAGTAGAAACCTTCTGGGGGGCAATCAGCCCCAGCATTTT.

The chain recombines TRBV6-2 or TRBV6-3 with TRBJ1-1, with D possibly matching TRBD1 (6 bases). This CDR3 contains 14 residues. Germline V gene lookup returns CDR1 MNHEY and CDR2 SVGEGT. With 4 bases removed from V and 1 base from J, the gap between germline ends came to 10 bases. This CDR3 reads CASSSGARNTEAFF. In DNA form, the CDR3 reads TGTGCCAGCAGTTCGGGGGCTCGGAACACTGAAGCTTTCTTT.

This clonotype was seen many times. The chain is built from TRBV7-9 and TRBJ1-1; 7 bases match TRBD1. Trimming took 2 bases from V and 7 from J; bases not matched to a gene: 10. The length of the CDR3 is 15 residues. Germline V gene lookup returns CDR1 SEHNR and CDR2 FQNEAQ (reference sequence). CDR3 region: CASSLIRRGGSEAFF. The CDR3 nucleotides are TGTGCCAGCAGCTTAATAAGGAGAGGGGGCAGTGAAGCTTTCTTT.

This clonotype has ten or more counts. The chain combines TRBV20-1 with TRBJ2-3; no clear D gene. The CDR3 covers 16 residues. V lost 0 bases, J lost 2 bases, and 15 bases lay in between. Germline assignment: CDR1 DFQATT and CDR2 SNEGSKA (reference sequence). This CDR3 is CSARDPVRKATDTQYF. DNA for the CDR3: TGCAGTGCTAGAGATCCGGTACGGAAAGCCACAGATACGCAGTATTTT.

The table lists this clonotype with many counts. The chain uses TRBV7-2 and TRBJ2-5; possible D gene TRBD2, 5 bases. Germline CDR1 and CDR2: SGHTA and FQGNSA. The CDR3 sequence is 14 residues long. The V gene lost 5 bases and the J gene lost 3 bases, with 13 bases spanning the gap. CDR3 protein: CASSIRYGEETQYF. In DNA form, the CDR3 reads TGTGCCAGCAGCATACGCTACGGGGAAGAGACCCAGTACTTC.

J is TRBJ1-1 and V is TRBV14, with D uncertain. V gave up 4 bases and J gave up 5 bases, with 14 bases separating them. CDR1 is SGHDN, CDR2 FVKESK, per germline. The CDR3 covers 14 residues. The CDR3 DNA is TGTGCCAGCAGCCCCTTCTTAGTGGGGACTGAAGCTTTCTTT. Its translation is CASSPFLVGTEAFF.

CDR3 bases: TGTGCCAGCAGCTTTTCTCGGGCCTTGAACACTGAAGCTTTCTTT. Translating it yields CASSFSRALNTEAFF. This rearrangement joins TRBV7-9 to TRBJ1-1; no firm D call. Germline loops: CDR1 SEHNR, CDR2 FQNEAQ (reference sequence). The V gene lost 3 bases and the J gene lost 0 bases, with 11 bases spanning the gap. The CDR3 runs to 15 residues.

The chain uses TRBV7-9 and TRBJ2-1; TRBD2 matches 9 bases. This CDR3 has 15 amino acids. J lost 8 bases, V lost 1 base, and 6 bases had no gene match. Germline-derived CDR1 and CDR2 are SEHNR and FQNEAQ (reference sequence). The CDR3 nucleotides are TGTGCCAGCAGCTTAGGGGGTAGCGGGAGAGATGAGCAGTTCTTC. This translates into CASSLGGSGRDEQFF.

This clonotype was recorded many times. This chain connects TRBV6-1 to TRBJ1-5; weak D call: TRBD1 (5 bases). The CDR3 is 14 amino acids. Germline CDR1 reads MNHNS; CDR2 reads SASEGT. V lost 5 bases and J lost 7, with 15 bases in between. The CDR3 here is CASSFQGLRQPQHF. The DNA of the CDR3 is TGTGCCAGCAGTTTTCAGGGTTTAAGGCAGCCCCAGCATTTT.

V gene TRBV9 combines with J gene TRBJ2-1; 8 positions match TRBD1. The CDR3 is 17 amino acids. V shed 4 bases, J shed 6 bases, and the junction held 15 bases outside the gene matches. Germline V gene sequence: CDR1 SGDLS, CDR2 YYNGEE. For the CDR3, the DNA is TGTGCCAGCAGCACGCGACCCGACAGGGGTATCATCAATGAGCAGTTCTTC. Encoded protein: CASSTRPDRGIINEQFF.

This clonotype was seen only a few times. For the CDR3, the DNA is TGTGCCAGCAGCTTAGGATCGGGAGTTGAAGCTTTCTTT. Translated: CASSLGSGVEAFF. The chain employs TRBV7-9 and TRBJ1-1; no definite D call. The CDR3 has 13 residues. From germline, CDR1 is SEHNR and CDR2 FQNEAQ (reference sequence). The V end was cut by 1 base, the J end by 7 bases, with 10 bases between.

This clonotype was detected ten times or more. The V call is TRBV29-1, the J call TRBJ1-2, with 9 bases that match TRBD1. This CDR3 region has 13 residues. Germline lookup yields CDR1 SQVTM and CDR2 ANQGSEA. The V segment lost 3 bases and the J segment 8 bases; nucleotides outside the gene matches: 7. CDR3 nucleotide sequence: TGCAGCGTTGAGGGACAGGGAGGACGCGGCTACACCTTC. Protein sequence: CSVEGQGGRGYTF.